A selection of T cell receptor beta chains follows, all from one sample in a study of identical twins. TCRdb processed the 5' RACE reads anew with MiXCR; each CDR3 protein has one entry. Of roughly 630,000 distinct CDR3 sequences detected, just over 7% appear once; the ten largest clones hold approximately 1.5%. This sample also appeared in a second study, on yellow fever vaccine responses in identical twins.

The sequencing input was PBMCs. Receptors originate from a woman aged 18-29 years in good health. Both conserved end residues are part of each CDR3. A D gene is named only where the DNA matches it firmly. Not all rows give a size; the values are once, few, many and, for expanded clones, a class.

d_gene: TRBD1; abundance: NA; j_gene: TRBJ1-5; v_gene: TRBV10-3; CDR3aa: CAISGEGAGGDQPQHF; CDR3nt: TGTGCCATCAGTGGAGAGGGGGCAGGGGGGGATCAGCCCCAGCATTTT
d_gene: NA; abundance: many; j_gene: TRBJ1-2; v_gene: TRBV24-1; CDR3aa: CATSDGTTNHKGYTF; CDR3nt: TGTGCCACCAGTGATGGGACCACTAACCACAAGGGCTACACCTTC
d_gene: TRBD2; abundance: few; j_gene: TRBJ2-3; v_gene: TRBV20-1; CDR3aa: CSANGLAGGLYTDTQYF; CDR3nt: TGCAGTGCTAATGGGCTAGCGGGAGGGCTTTACACAGATACGCAGTATTTT
d_gene: TRBD1; abundance: few; j_gene: TRBJ2-2; v_gene: TRBV7-9; CDR3aa: CASSLSPGGSTGELFF; CDR3nt: TGTGCCAGCAGCTTAAGCCCAGGGGGAAGTACCGGGGAGCTGTTTTTT
d_gene: NA; abundance: NA; j_gene: TRBJ1-5; v_gene: TRBV11-2; CDR3aa: CASSLDPGLNQPQHF; CDR3nt: TGTGCCAGCAGCTTAGATCCAGGGTTGAATCAGCCCCAGCATTTT
d_gene: NA; abundance: few; j_gene: TRBJ2-5; v_gene: TRBV5-6; CDR3aa: CASSSPNQETQYF; CDR3nt: TGTGCCAGCAGCTCGCCCAACCAAGAGACCCAGTACTTC
d_gene: TRBD2; abundance: NA; j_gene: TRBJ2-1; v_gene: TRBV7-2; CDR3aa: CASSLEVYASGGEQFF; CDR3nt: TGTGCCAGCAGCTTAGAGGTCTATGCTAGCGGGGGCGAGCAGTTCTTC
d_gene: NA; abundance: NA; j_gene: TRBJ1-2; v_gene: TRBV20-1; CDR3aa: CSAIKGGDYGYTF; CDR3nt: TGCAGTGCTATTAAGGGTGGTGACTATGGCTACACCTTC
d_gene: NA; abundance: few; j_gene: TRBJ2-1; v_gene: TRBV9; CDR3aa: CASSVDLGHNEQFF; CDR3nt: TGTGCCAGCAGCGTTGACCTCGGGCACAATGAGCAGTTCTTC
d_gene: NA; abundance: NA; j_gene: TRBJ2-2; v_gene: TRBV5-4; CDR3aa: CASSLGGGGGLFGELFF; CDR3nt: TGTGCCAGCAGCTTGGGAGGTGGCGGGGGCCTTTTCGGGGAGCTGTTTTTT
d_gene: NA; abundance: NA; j_gene: TRBJ1-1; v_gene: TRBV7-9; CDR3aa: CASSLALTEAFF; CDR3nt: TGTGCCAGCAGCTTAGCTCTTACTGAAGCTTTCTTT
d_gene: TRBD1; abundance: few; j_gene: TRBJ1-5; v_gene: TRBV5-1; CDR3aa: CASSPGQDLYSNQPQHF; CDR3nt: TGCGCCAGCAGCCCGGGACAGGACCTCTATAGCAATCAGCCCCAGCATTTT
d_gene: NA; abundance: few; j_gene: TRBJ2-1; v_gene: TRBV4-1; CDR3aa: CASSLGQTNNEQFF; CDR3nt: TGCGCCAGCAGCCTAGGACAGACGAACAATGAGCAGTTCTTC
d_gene: NA; abundance: few; j_gene: TRBJ1-1; v_gene: TRBV7-9; CDR3aa: CASRISAVPNTEAFF; CDR3nt: TGTGCCAGCAGAATATCGGCAGTTCCTAACACTGAAGCTTTCTTT
d_gene: NA; abundance: NA; j_gene: TRBJ1-2; v_gene: TRBV29-1; CDR3aa: CSVEVVGGGYGYTF; CDR3nt: TGCAGCGTTGAAGTGGTAGGGGGGGGCTATGGCTACACCTTC
d_gene: NA; abundance: few; j_gene: TRBJ2-2; v_gene: TRBV5-1; CDR3aa: CASSSDGSGELFF; CDR3nt: TGCGCCAGCAGCTCCGACGGTAGCGGGGAGCTGTTTTTT
d_gene: TRBD2; abundance: NA; j_gene: TRBJ2-7; v_gene: TRBV4-2; CDR3aa: CASSSTSGRAVGYEQYF; CDR3nt: TGTGCCAGCAGCTCGACTAGCGGGAGGGCCGTTGGCTACGAGCAGTACTTC
d_gene: NA; abundance: few; j_gene: TRBJ2-1; v_gene: TRBV2; CDR3aa: CASSEGGMVNEQFF; CDR3nt: TGTGCCAGCAGTGAGGGCGGTATGGTGAATGAGCAGTTCTTC
d_gene: TRBD2; abundance: few; j_gene: TRBJ2-3; v_gene: TRBV20-1; CDR3aa: CSARPGTSNTDTQYF; CDR3nt: TGCAGTGCTAGACCCGGGACTAGCAACACAGATACGCAGTATTTT
d_gene: TRBD1; abundance: NA; j_gene: TRBJ2-3; v_gene: TRBV12-5; CDR3aa: CASGSGQGSTDTQYF; CDR3nt: TGTGCTAGTGGTTCGGGACAGGGTAGCACAGATACGCAGTATTTT
d_gene: TRBD1; abundance: few; j_gene: TRBJ1-1; v_gene: TRBV25-1; CDR3aa: CASSDRQGMNTEAFF; CDR3nt: TGTGCCAGCAGTGACCGACAGGGGATGAACACTGAAGCTTTCTTT
d_gene: NA; abundance: NA; j_gene: TRBJ1-1; v_gene: TRBV5-1; CDR3aa: CASSLDQTEAFF; CDR3nt: TGCGCCAGCAGCTTGGATCAGACTGAAGCTTTCTTT
d_gene: TRBD2; abundance: NA; j_gene: TRBJ2-1; v_gene: TRBV20-1; CDR3aa: CSARVGSGGAQFF; CDR3nt: TGCAGTGCTAGAGTAGGGAGCGGGGGAGCACAGTTCTTC
d_gene: TRBD2; abundance: few; j_gene: TRBJ2-5; v_gene: TRBV6-5; CDR3aa: CASSYSKAGGGTQYF; CDR3nt: TGTGCCAGCAGTTACTCGAAGGCGGGAGGGGGGACCCAGTACTTC
d_gene: NA; abundance: few; j_gene: TRBJ2-2; v_gene: TRBV20-1; CDR3aa: CSAPALTNTGELFF; CDR3nt: TGCAGTGCCCCAGCCCTTACGAACACCGGGGAGCTGTTTTTT
d_gene: NA; abundance: few; j_gene: TRBJ2-3; v_gene: TRBV3-1; CDR3aa: CASSQGWGPRTDTQYF; CDR3nt: TGTGCCAGCAGCCAAGGGTGGGGACCCCGCACAGATACGCAGTATTTT
d_gene: NA; abundance: many; j_gene: TRBJ2-7; v_gene: TRBV4-1; CDR3aa: CASSQARSRDSSYEQYF; CDR3nt: TGCGCCAGCAGCCAAGCCCGGTCCAGGGATAGCTCCTACGAGCAGTACTTC
d_gene: TRBD1; abundance: NA; j_gene: TRBJ1-1; v_gene: TRBV6-5; CDR3aa: CASSWTGPLSNTEAFF; CDR3nt: TGTGCCAGCAGTTGGACAGGCCCCCTTTCAAACACTGAAGCTTTCTTT